The source of this T cell receptor (beta chain) is a study of T cells after yellow fever vaccination (dated 2019 in TCRdb). Context from the whole study: The SMART-Seq v4 Ultra Low Input RNA kit was used to prepare libraries from fractions with low cell numbers. To track T-cell clones before and after primary and booster YFV17D yellow fever vaccination, bulk TCR alpha and beta repertoires were sequenced longitudinally. Two healthy male donors, one aged 18 to 29 and one aged 30 to 40 years, made up the cohort. Blood samples were taken at several timepoints before and after primary and secondary immunization, and bulk PBMC replicates and cell subsets were isolated.

What the authors observed across the whole study: The secondary T-cell response was found to be weaker but faster than the primary response, with a peak reached on day 5 rather than on day 15. A small share of clonotypes was detected in both CD4 and CD8 compartments, with the overlap likely arising from convergent recombination. Computational filtering was required because FACS-sorted repertoires could contain abundant contaminating clonotypes from the bulk population. After the booster, most clones that had expanded after primary vaccination were detected again (around 95% of CD4 and 70% to 90% of CD8), suggesting broad maintenance of memory. Only a couple of donors were included in the study, so the extent to which the findings can be generalized is limited.

Synthesis of TCR cDNA relied on 5'RACE template switching, a step that introduced a universal primer site along with unique molecular identifiers. cDNA synthesis was primed from both the TCR alpha and TCR beta constant segments. Two PCR steps were used to amplify libraries, with sample barcodes and sequencing adapters being added in the second step. Libraries were sequenced on Illumina HiSeq 2500 (2x100 bp) or NovaSeq (2x150 bp). The original pipeline was this. Demultiplexing of reads and collapsing into UMI consensus sequences were performed with MIGEC, and V(D)J alignment was carried out with MiXCR. Vaccine-responding clonotypes were defined with edgeR using replicate PBMC samples, requiring FDR below 0.01 and a log2 fold change above 5 up to day 15. CD4 or CD8 identity was assigned to each bulk clonotype according to whether the clonotype was present at higher abundance in the sequenced CD4 repertoire or the sequenced CD8 repertoire. Using fastp at Q25 and MiXCR, TCRdb reprocessed the public reads and kept productive beta chains. Each entry merges the rows of one CDR3 protein and shows their most common DNA and genes. The V and J calls, along with clone size, are taken from TCRdb and not from the paper's own processing. The sample yields about 63,000 distinct CDR3 sequences; 7.4% were counted once. The ten largest clones add up to about 38% of the sample.

The CDR3 holds 13 amino acids from the cysteine to the phenylalanine. Only the CDR3 region is kept as DNA, spanning 39 bases read in frame from base 1. V is clipped by 6 bases and J by 3 bases, and the sequence between their germline boundaries is 12 bases long. Interpreted using the paper, the treatment or condition label stands for: live attenuated yellow fever vaccine strain. A standard Ficoll-Paque protocol was used to isolate PBMCs from peripheral blood. CD4 and CD8 T-cell fractions were isolated with Dynabeads CD4 and CD8 positive selection kits. TriZol was used to extract RNA from bulk PBMCs, CD4 and CD8 fractions, and dextramer-positive and dextramer-negative fractions. This clonotype has a count of ten or more. The specificity of this receptor is unknown. Base quality data are lacking; no much larger clone is found one base away.

The chain is assembled from TRBV12-3 or TRBV12-4 and TRBJ2-7, and TRBD1 may be the D gene, going by 6 matching bases. Sequenced here: CD8+ T cells sorted from PBMCs, sampled 15 days after the yellow fever booster vaccination. This TCR was recovered from a man aged 25 to 45 who received the YFV17D yellow fever vaccine. In nucleotide form, the sequence is TGTGCCAGCAGCTCCGGGACAAACTACGAGCAGTACTTC. This sequence encodes CASSSGTNYEQYF.